These 3 T cell receptor beta chains share one sample of origin, sequenced in a study of blood T cell dynamics during melanoma immunotherapy. Time point indicated: week 3, after first cycle of checkpoint inhibitor. The repertoire was sequenced with immunoSEQ multiplex PCR; TCRdb's copy has only in-frame clones and lacks some. The table shows 250 to 300 clones, with approximately 75% occurring only once. Sequencing was performed on cell-free DNA from blood, taken from a patient treated with checkpoint blockade. The receptor set was obtained from a human donor with melanoma.

This clone was seen only a few times. The genes are TRBV19 and TRBJ1-5, with D possibly being TRBD1 (5 bases). The CDR3 is made up of 17 amino acids. Trimming took off 5 bases at V and 2 bases at J, with 19 bases between the two ends. Germline CDR1 LNHDA, CDR2 SQIVND (reference sequence). The DNA of the CDR3 is TGTGCCAGTAGTGTCACCCGCAGGGTGAGTGGCAATCAGCCCCAGCATTTT. Protein sequence: CASSVTRRVSGNQPQHF.

The J gene is TRBJ2-5, the V gene TRBV11-2; 8 bases are a match to TRBD1. V lost 3 bases and J lost 1; bases outside the gene matches: 4. This CDR3 has 15 residues. CDR1 and CDR2 from the germline V gene are SGHAT and FQNNGV. The CDR3 region has the DNA TGTGCCAGCAGCTTCCGGGACAGGTTCCAAGAGACCCAGTACTTC. Amino acid sequence: CASSFRDRFQETQYF.

The chain has TRBV5-4 and TRBJ2-7; 12 positions agree with TRBD1. The CDR3 has 15 residues. V lost 4 bases and J lost 0; bases outside the gene matches: 2. Germline loops: CDR1 SGHNT, CDR2 YYREEE (reference sequence). CDR3 residues: CASSGGQGASYEQYF. CDR3 sequence (DNA): TGTGCCAGCAGCGGGGGACAGGGGGCCTCCTACGAGCAGTACTTC.